These 8 T cell receptor beta chains share one sample of origin, sequenced in a study of shared clonotypes between healthy human individuals. Libraries were prepared by immunoSEQ multiplex PCR; TCRdb keeps only in-frame clonotypes and omits some of them. The table includes under 1,100,000 clones, about 75% detected once. The sample taken for sequencing was memory CD4+ T cells sorted from blood. Subset specified: CD45RA-negative fraction. These TCRs come from a young man in good health.

This rearrangement joins TRBV9 to TRBJ2-1; 11 bases map to TRBD2. Germline-derived CDR1 and CDR2 are SGDLS and YYNGEE. The CDR3 runs 14 residues. Unmatched junction bases numbered 2, after V lost 1 base and J lost 8 bases. For the CDR3, the DNA is TGTGCCAGCAGCGTATTAGCGGGAGGGGATGAGCAGTTCTTC. It codes for CASSVLAGGDEQFF.

The V call is TRBV5-6, the J call TRBJ1-5; unclear D gene. Looked up from germline, CDR1 is SGHDT and CDR2 is YYEEEE. V was pared by 1 base and J by 4 bases, with 9 bases between. This CDR3 region has 14 residues. This CDR3 is CASSLKQLNQPQHF. CDR3 nucleotides: TGTGCCAGCAGCTTGAAACAGCTAAATCAGCCCCAGCATTTT.

The V and J genes are TRBV6-6 and TRBJ1-1; no clear D gene. The CDR3 consists of 13 residues. The germline V and J ends were trimmed by 4 bases and 3 bases, with 9 bases remaining between them. Germline-derived CDR1 and CDR2 are MNHNY and SVGAGI (reference sequence). DNA of the CDR3: TGTGCCAGCAGTTCCCACGGGTACACTGAAGCTTTCTTT. It is translated as CASSSHGYTEAFF.

The chain links TRBV6-1 to TRBJ2-5; no clear D gene. CDR1 MNHNS and CDR2 SASEGT come from the germline V gene. V was cut by 2 bases and J by 4 bases, with 11 bases left in between. The CDR3 covers 14 residues. The chain's CDR3 is CASSEWAAPETQYF. The CDR3 bases are TGTGCCAGCAGTGAATGGGCGGCTCCAGAGACCCAGTACTTC.

The table lists this clone with a few counts. The chain joins TRBV28 to TRBJ1-1; D is unclear. The ends were cut back, 2 bases at V and 9 bases at J, with 7 bases in the middle. This CDR3 contains 11 residues. Germline CDR1 and CDR2: MDHEN and SYDVKM. CDR3 sequence (DNA): TGTGCCAGCAGTTTACGTGGAAAAGCTTTCTTT. Residues: CASSLRGKAFF. Supplemented by reference TRBV28 and TRBJ1-1, the full variable domain reads DVKVTQSSRYLVKRTGEKVFLECVQDMDHENMFWYRQDPGLGLRLIYFSYDVKMKEKGDIPEGYSVSREKKERFSLILESASTNQTSMYLCASSLRGKAFFGQGTRLTVV.

V and J are TRBV6-5 and TRBJ2-7; weak D call: TRBD1 (5 bases). Trimming removed 7 bases at V and 6 bases at J, with 22 bases between. Germline CDR1 is MNHEY and CDR2 is SVGAGI. CDR3 size: 15 residues. The CDR3 protein is CASKKQAAFPPEQYF. For the CDR3, the DNA is TGTGCCAGCAAAAAACAGGCAGCCTTTCCACCCGAGCAGTACTTC.

This clone was counted only a few times. The chain carries TRBV6-1 and TRBJ2-7; D is uncertain. The CDR3 sequence is 12 residues long. Trimming took off 11 bases at V and 3 bases at J, with 14 bases between the two ends. In germline, CDR1 is MNHNS, CDR2 SASEGT. The CDR3 here is CAAGETRYEQYF. The CDR3 DNA is TGTGCCGCCGGTGAAACGCGCTACGAGCAGTACTTC.

The chain carries TRBV29-1 and TRBJ2-5, with TRBD2 identical over 10 bases. Germline values: CDR1 SQVTM, CDR2 ANQGSEA. CDR3 size: 14 residues. V lost 5 bases, J lost 3 bases, and 6 bases stayed unmatched. The CDR3 nucleotides are TGCAGCGTTCCTCCAGCGGGGGGGAAAGAGACCCAGTACTTC. It yields the protein CSVPPAGGKETQYF.